Below, 4 T cell receptor beta chains from the same sample are listed, as sequenced in a study of cytomegalovirus exposure and HLA in healthy donors (dated by TCRdb to between 2016 and 2019). The library was obtained by the immunoSEQ multiplex PCR assay. A mixture of 60 forward primers for TCR Vbeta segments and 13 reverse primers for TCR Jbeta segments was used in the multiplex PCR. TCRdb provides this immuneACCESS table in a form limited to in-frame rearrangements. Some clones are lacking; in checked studies, under half of them reflect an unresolved V gene, and why the rest are absent is not known. This sample is represented by about 140,000 clones; approximately 80% of them were singletons. The ten most abundant clones make up around 2.2% of the sample. The source material was PBMCs. These receptors originate from a man aged 25-45 years in good health and CMV-seronegative.

The CDR3 region is CAWSGVQTLAKNIQYF. In nucleotides, the CDR3 is TGTGCCTGGAGTGGGGTTCAGACTCTAGCCAAAAACATTCAGTACTTC. V usage is TRBV30 and J usage is TRBJ2-4, with D unclear. CDR3 length equals 16 residues. Germline V gene sequence: CDR1 GTSNPN, CDR2 SVGIG (reference sequence). Trimming pared 1 base from V and 0 bases from J, leaving 13 bases between.

CDR3 loop: CASIQTSGPKDTQYF. CDR3 coding DNA: TGTGCCAGTATCCAGACTAGCGGGCCTAAAGATACGCAGTATTTT. The V gene is TRBV19, the J gene TRBJ2-3, with 10 bases that match TRBD2. This CDR3 region has 15 residues. V lost 7 bases, J lost 5 bases, and 9 bases stayed unmatched. From germline, CDR1 is LNHDA and CDR2 SQIVND (reference sequence).

The J gene is TRBJ1-2, the V gene TRBV28; maybe TRBD1 (5 bases). The CDR3 has 14 amino acids. Germline loops: CDR1 MDHEN, CDR2 SYDVKM. Trimming removed 4 bases from V and 3 bases from J, with 12 bases in between. The CDR3 reads CASSSSGGDYGYTF. The CDR3 DNA follows: TGTGCCAGCAGTTCGTCCGGGGGGGACTATGGCTACACCTTC.

The CDR3 sequence: CASSSLDIFQPQHF. CDR3 DNA sequence: TGTGCCAGCAGTTCTTTGGACATCTTTCAGCCCCAGCATTTT. J is TRBJ1-5 and V is TRBV6-5, with D possibly TRBD1 on 5 matching bases. The CDR3 extends over 14 amino acids. V lost 4 bases and J 6 bases, leaving 13 bases between the germline ends. Germline assignment: CDR1 MNHEY and CDR2 SVGAGI.